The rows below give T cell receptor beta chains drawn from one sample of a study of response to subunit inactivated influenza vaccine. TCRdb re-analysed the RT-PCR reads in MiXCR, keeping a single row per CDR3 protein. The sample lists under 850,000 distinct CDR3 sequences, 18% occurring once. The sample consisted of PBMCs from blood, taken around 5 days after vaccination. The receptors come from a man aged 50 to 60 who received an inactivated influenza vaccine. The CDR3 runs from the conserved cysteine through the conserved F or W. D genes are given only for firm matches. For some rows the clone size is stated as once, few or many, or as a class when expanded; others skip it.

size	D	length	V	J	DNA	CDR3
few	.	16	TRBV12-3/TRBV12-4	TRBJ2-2	TGTGCCAGCACCTCCGTTTGGGGGCCCGGGACCGGGGAGCTGTTTTTT	CASTSVWGPGTGELFF
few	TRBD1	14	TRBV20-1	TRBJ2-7	TGCAGTGCTAGTGGGACAGGGGGACCCTACGAGCAGTACTTC	CSASGTGGPYEQYF
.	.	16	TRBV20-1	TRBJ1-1	TGCTGTGCTAGAGGCGGGGTAAATATAATGAACACTGAAGCTTTCTTT	CCARGGVNIMNTEAFF
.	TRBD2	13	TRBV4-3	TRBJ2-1	TGCGCCAGCAGCCAAGATCTGGCGGGGGGGCGGATCTTC	CASSQDLAGGRIF
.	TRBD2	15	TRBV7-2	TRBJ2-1	TGTGCCAGCAGCTTAGGCCTCCGAGGGAGGGATGAGCAGTTCTTC	CASSLGLRGRDEQFF
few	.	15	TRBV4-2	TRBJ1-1	TGTGCCAGCAGTCCTGACACTGACCTGAACACTGAAGCTTTCTTT	CASSPDTDLNTEAFF
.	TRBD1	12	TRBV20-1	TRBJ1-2	TGCAGTGCTATAGACAGGGGAGGTGGCTACACCTTC	CSAIDRGGGYTF
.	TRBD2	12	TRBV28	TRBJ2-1	TGTGCCACCGCAACTAGCGGGAATGAGCAGTTCTTC	CATATSGNEQFF
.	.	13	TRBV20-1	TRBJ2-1	TGCAGTGCTAGGTTTCAGGTTCCCAATGAGCAGTTCTTC	CSARFQVPNEQFF
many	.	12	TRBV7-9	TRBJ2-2	TGTGCCACAGTTCGGGTCACCGGGGAGCTGTTTTTT	CATVRVTGELFF
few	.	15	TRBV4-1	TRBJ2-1	TGCGCCAGCAGCCCCCAGGGAGCCCCCTACAATGAGCAGTTCTTC	CASSPQGAPYNEQFF
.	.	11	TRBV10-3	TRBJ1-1	TGTGCCATCAGTGATTCCCAGGGAGCTTTCTTT	CAISDSQGAFF
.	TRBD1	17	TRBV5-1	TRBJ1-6	TGCGCCAGCAGTTTACAATCGGACAGGGGGCGTAGTTCACCCCTCCACTTT	CASSLQSDRGRSSPLHF
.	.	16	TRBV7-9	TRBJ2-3	TGTGCCAGCAGCTTAGGCGTGGGGACGGGCACAGATACGCAGTATTTT	CASSLGVGTGTDTQYF
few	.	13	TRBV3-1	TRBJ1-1	TGTGCCAGCAGCCCCTCCTTTAACACTGAAGCTTTCTTT	CASSPSFNTEAFF
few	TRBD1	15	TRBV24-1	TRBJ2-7	TGTGCCACCAGTGTGACCGGGACAGGATCCTACGAGCAGTACTTC	CATSVTGTGSYEQYF
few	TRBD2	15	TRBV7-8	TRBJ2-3	TGTGCCAGCAGCTTTAGCGGGGAATTAACAGATACGCAGTATTTT	CASSFSGELTDTQYF
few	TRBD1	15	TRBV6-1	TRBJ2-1	TGTGCCAGCAGGACAGGGGCAACCATTTACAATGAGCAGTTCTTC	CASRTGATIYNEQFF
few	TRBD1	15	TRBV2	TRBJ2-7	TGTGCCAGCAGCACTGGACAGGTTGTGGCCTACGAGCAGTACTTC	CASSTGQVVAYEQYF
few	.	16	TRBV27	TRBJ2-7	TGTGCCAGCAGTTTATCGATGGTCGGTAGCTCCTACGAGCAGTACTTC	CASSLSMVGSSYEQYF
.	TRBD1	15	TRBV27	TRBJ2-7	TGTGCCAGCAGTTGGGGTAACAGGGGTGGGTACGAGCAGTACTTC	CASSWGNRGGYEQYF
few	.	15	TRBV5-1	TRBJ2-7	TGCGCCAGCAGCCTGGCCCCGACGGGGCCCTACGAGCAGTACTTC	CASSLAPTGPYEQYF
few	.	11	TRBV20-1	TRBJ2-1	TGCAGTGCCAGATCCGGGCACACTCAGTTCTTC	CSARSGHTQFF
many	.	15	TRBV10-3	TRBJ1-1	TGTGCCATCACGGGTAAGGGGCAGGGGAGAACTGAAGCTTTCTTT	CAITGKGQGRTEAFF
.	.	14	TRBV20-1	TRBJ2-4	TGCAGTGCTAGAGTTCAACTAGCCAAAAACATTCAGTACTTC	CSARVQLAKNIQYF
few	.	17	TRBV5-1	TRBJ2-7	TGCGCCAGCAGCTTGGAGTCCAGACTAAGCCCAAACTACGAGCAGTACTTC	CASSLESRLSPNYEQYF
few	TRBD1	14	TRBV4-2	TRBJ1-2	TGTGCCAGCAGCCACCCGGACAGGAGCTATGGCTACACCTTC	CASSHPDRSYGYTF
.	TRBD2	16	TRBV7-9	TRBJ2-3	TGTGCCAGCATCAGACGGACTAGCGGGAGTACAGATACGCAGTATTTT	CASIRRTSGSTDTQYF
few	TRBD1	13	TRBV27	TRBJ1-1	TGTGCCAGCAGCCCTGGACAGGGATATTTGGCTTTCTTT	CASSPGQGYLAFF
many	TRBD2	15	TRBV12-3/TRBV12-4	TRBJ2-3	TGTGCCAGCAGTTCCCCGGGACTAGGCACAGATACGCAGTATTTT	CASSSPGLGTDTQYF
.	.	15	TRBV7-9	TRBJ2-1	TGTGCCAGCAGCTTAGGAGACGGAGCCTACAATGAGCAGTTCTTC	CASSLGDGAYNEQFF
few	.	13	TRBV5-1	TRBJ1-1	TGCGCCAGCAGCGGAGGGGTCGGAACTGAAGCTTTCTTT	CASSGGVGTEAFF
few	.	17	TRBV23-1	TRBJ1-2	TGCGCCAGCAGTCAATCGGGCCCACAGAGATCTAACTATGGCTACACCTTC	CASSQSGPQRSNYGYTF
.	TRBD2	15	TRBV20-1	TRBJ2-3	TGCAGTGCTAGCGTAGCGGGGGGGCCTGGAGATACGCAGTATTTT	CSASVAGGPGDTQYF
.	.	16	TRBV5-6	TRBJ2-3	TGTGCCAGCAGCCCCGCAAGAAGTAGCGGAGCAGATACGCAGTATTTT	CASSPARSSGADTQYF
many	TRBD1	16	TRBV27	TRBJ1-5	TGTGCCAGCAGAGCCGGGACAGGGTCTAGCAATCAGCCCCAGCATTTT	CASRAGTGSSNQPQHF
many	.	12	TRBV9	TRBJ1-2	TGTGCCAGCAGCGTAGTAGGGGATGGCTACACCTTC	CASSVVGDGYTF
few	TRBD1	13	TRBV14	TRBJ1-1	TGTGCCAGCAGCCAAAACCGGGACAGGGAAGCTTTCTTT	CASSQNRDREAFF
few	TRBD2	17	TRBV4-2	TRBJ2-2	TGTGCCAGCAGCCAAGACCGCAGCGGGAGGTGGACCGGGGAGCTGTTTTTT	CASSQDRSGRWTGELFF
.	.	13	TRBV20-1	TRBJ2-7	TGCAGTGCTAGTGGGGGACATCTCCGCGAGCAGTACTTC	CSASGGHLREQYF
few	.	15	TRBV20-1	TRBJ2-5	TGCAGTGCTAGAGTTACCCACACCTACCAAGAGACCCAGTACTTC	CSARVTHTYQETQYF
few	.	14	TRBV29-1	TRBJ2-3	TGCAGCGTTGAAGGCAAGGGTGAAACAGATACGCAGTATTTT	CSVEGKGETDTQYF